The sequence of this T cell receptor beta chain was determined in a study of shared clonotypes between healthy human individuals. Naive-designated CD8 cells lacked CD45RO, were positively enriched for CCR7, and omitted terminally differentiated effector memory CD45RA+ cells. The assay was immunoSEQ multiplex PCR, and TCRdb's table has in-frame clones only and misses some. The sample includes millions of clones, approximately 94% of them seen just once. The V gene's germline CDR1 is SGHNT and CDR2 YYREEE (reference sequence). V lost 6 bases, J lost 0 bases, and 13 bases lay in between. CDR3 length: 14 residues.

The V and J genes are TRBV5-4 and TRBJ2-7; unclear D gene. The specimen was naive CD8+ T cells sorted from blood. The clonotype comes from a young man in good health. CDR3 loop: CASTTVGASYEQYF. CDR3 nucleotide sequence: TGTGCCAGCACCACTGTAGGTGCCTCCTACGAGCAGTACTTC.